Following are 13 T cell receptor beta chains from one sample sequenced in a study of blood T cell repertoires in COVID-19. Using immunoSEQ multiplex PCR, the repertoire was profiled, and TCRdb retains in-frame clones only, with some absent. The data hold around 330,000 clones, with approximately 89% observed a single time. Sequenced: PBMCs or T cells enriched from blood (not recorded which). The source is a woman aged 40-49 years who had recovered from COVID-19.

The table lists this clone with a count of one. The sample contains more than one DNA sequence encoding this CDR3. CDR3 nucleotide sequence: TGTGCCACCAGCAGAGAGGGGCTTGAGCAGTTCTTC. This sequence encodes CATSREGLEQFF. This chain connects TRBV15 to TRBJ2-1, with D possibly matching TRBD1 (5 bases). The ends were cut back, 0 bases at V and 9 bases at J, with 6 bases in the middle. The CDR3 is made up of 12 amino acids. Germline V CDR1 and CDR2: LNHNV, YYDKDF (reference sequence).

V gene TRBV11-3 combines with J gene TRBJ1-1; D remains ambiguous. V was pared by 4 bases and J by 0 bases, with 6 bases between. CDR1 and CDR2 (germline): SGHNT, YENEEA. CDR3 length: 13 residues. The CDR3 coding sequence is TGTGCCAGCAGCTACGGGGTGAACACTGAAGCTTTCTTT. Its translation: CASSYGVNTEAFF.

J is TRBJ2-7 and V is TRBV6-2 or TRBV6-3; possible D gene TRBD2, 5 bases. There are 15 residues in the CDR3. Trimming removed 0 bases at V and 4 bases at J, with 13 bases between. Germline CDR1 reads MNHEY; CDR2 reads SVGEGT. The CDR3 sequence: CASSYSNSVAYEQYF. The DNA for the CDR3 is TGTGCCAGCAGTTACTCGAATAGCGTAGCATACGAGCAGTACTTC.

DNA of the CDR3: TGTGCCAGCAGCCCGGGACTAGCGGGAGGACCGAACACCGGGGAGCTGTTTTTT. As protein: CASSPGLAGGPNTGELFF. The chain is built from TRBV11-2 and TRBJ2-2; 15 bases fit TRBD2. Losses at the gene ends were 5 bases for V and 0 bases for J; bases not matched to a gene: 4. CDR1 is SGHAT, CDR2 FQNNGV, per germline. The CDR3 loop spans 18 amino acids.

V is TRBV12-3 or TRBV12-4 and J is TRBJ1-6; D remains unclear. V lost 7 bases to trimming and J lost 10 bases, with 14 bases between them. The CDR3 length is 13 residues. CDR3: CASILTKGSPLHF. The CDR3 region has the DNA TGTGCCAGCATATTGACTAAAGGATCACCCCTCCACTTT.

The chain is built from TRBV2 and TRBJ2-5; TRBD2 matches 13 bases. Germline values: CDR1 SNHLY, CDR2 FYNNEI. J lost 6 bases, V lost 3 bases, and 7 bases had no gene match. The CDR3 is 16 residues long. CDR3 bases: TGTGCCAGCAGTGAGGAAACTAGCGGGGGGGCCCAGACCCAGTACTTC. It yields the protein CASSEETSGGAQTQYF.

The V gene is TRBV7-2, the J gene TRBJ1-2; TRBD1 matches 8 bases. The germline gives CDR1 SGHTA, CDR2 FQGNSA. Germline trimming cut 4 bases from V and 4 bases from J; bases unmatched to any gene: 5. This CDR3 is 14 amino acids long. DNA of the CDR3: TGTGCCAGCAGCTCCCCGGACAGGGCCTATGGCTACACCTTC. Translated, it gives CASSSPDRAYGYTF.

Here the CDR3 reads CASTNGGKENQPQHF. The CDR3 DNA reads as TGTGCCAGCACCAATGGGGGGAAAGAGAATCAGCCCCAGCATTTT. V gene TRBV28 combines with J gene TRBJ1-5, with D possibly TRBD1 on 5 matching bases. The CDR3 is 15 amino acids. Per germline, CDR1 MDHEN and CDR2 SYDVKM. Trimming removed 7 bases from V and 4 bases from J, with 17 bases in between. Full variable domain (remainder filled in from reference TRBV28 and TRBJ1-5): DVKVTQSSRYLVKRTGEKVFLECVQDMDHENMFWYRQDPGLGLRLIYFSYDVKMKEKGDIPEGYSVSREKKERFSLILESASTNQTSMYLCASTNGGKENQPQHFGDGTRLSIL.

This clone was detected only once. The V gene is TRBV6-6, the J gene TRBJ1-5, with a possible D match to TRBD1 (5 bases). Germline CDR1 reads MNHNY; CDR2 reads SVGAGI (reference sequence). There are 15 residues in the CDR3. Trimming removed 6 bases from V and 8 bases from J, with 20 bases in between. DNA of the CDR3: TGTGCCAGCAGCCTGCCGGGACCCCCGGGGGAGCCCCAGCATTTT. This codes for CASSLPGPPGEPQHF.

This chain links TRBV24-1 with TRBJ2-7, with a weak D call TRBD1 (5 bases). CDR1 and CDR2 (germline): KGHDR, SFDVKD. The CDR3 runs 14 residues. The V and J ends lost 1 base and 3 bases respectively, with 9 bases between them. The DNA of the CDR3 is TGTGCCACCAGTGATTTCCGTACAGGCTACGAGCAGTACTTC. Residues: CATSDFRTGYEQYF.

This rearrangement joins TRBV7-9 to TRBJ1-1; D is ambiguous. Trimming pared 6 bases from V and 1 base from J, leaving 12 bases between. The CDR3 is made up of 14 amino acids. Germline loops: CDR1 SEHNR, CDR2 FQNEAQ (reference sequence). CDR3 DNA: TGTGCCAGCAGTACGACCCAGGAGAACACTGAAGCTTTCTTT. Its translation is CASSTTQENTEAFF.

The rearrangement joins TRBV24-1 to TRBJ2-5, with a weak D call TRBD2 (5 bases). Germline V gene data show CDR1 as KGHDR and CDR2 as SFDVKD. V was clipped by 4 bases and J by 7 bases, with 12 bases between them. The CDR3 extends over 13 amino acids. CDR3 loop: CATSERLRGTQYF. DNA for the CDR3: TGTGCCACCAGTGAGCGGTTACGGGGGACCCAGTACTTC.

The chain links TRBV5-8 to TRBJ1-6; D ambiguous. The CDR3 spans 15 residues. Trimming cost V 2 bases and J 0 bases, with 6 bases left between them. The germline V gene encodes CDR1 SGHTS and CDR2 YDEGEE. As DNA, the CDR3 is TGTGCCAGCAGCTTTGGACTCTCCTATAATTCACCCCTCCACTTT. Protein: CASSFGLSYNSPLHF.